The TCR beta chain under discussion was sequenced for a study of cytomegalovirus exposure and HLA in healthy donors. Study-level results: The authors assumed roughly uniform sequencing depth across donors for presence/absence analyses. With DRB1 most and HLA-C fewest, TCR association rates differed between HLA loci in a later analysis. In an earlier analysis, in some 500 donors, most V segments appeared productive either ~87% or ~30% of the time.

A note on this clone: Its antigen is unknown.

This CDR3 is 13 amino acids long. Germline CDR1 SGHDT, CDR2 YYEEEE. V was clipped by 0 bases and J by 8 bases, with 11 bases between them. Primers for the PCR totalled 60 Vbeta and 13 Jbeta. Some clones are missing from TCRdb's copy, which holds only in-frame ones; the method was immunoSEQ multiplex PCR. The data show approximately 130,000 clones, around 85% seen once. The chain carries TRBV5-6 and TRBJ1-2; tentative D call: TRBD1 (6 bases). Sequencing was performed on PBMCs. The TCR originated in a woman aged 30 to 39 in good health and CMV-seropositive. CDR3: CASSLAGGLGYTF. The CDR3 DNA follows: TGTGCCAGCAGCTTGGCTGGGGGCCTGGGCTACACCTTC.